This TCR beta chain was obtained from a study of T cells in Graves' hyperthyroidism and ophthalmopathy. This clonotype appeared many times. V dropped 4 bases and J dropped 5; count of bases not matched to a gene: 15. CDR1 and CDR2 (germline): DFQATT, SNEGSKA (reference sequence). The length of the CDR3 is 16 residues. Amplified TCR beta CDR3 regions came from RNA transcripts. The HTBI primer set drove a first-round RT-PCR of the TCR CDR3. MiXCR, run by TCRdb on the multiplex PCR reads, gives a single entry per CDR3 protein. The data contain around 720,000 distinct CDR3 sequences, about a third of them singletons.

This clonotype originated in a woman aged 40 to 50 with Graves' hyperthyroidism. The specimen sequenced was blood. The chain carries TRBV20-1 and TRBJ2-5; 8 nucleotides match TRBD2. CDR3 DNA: TGCAGTGCTACCCTAGCGGGCCACGTCAGGGTGGAGACCCAGTACTTC. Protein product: CSATLAGHVRVETQYF.